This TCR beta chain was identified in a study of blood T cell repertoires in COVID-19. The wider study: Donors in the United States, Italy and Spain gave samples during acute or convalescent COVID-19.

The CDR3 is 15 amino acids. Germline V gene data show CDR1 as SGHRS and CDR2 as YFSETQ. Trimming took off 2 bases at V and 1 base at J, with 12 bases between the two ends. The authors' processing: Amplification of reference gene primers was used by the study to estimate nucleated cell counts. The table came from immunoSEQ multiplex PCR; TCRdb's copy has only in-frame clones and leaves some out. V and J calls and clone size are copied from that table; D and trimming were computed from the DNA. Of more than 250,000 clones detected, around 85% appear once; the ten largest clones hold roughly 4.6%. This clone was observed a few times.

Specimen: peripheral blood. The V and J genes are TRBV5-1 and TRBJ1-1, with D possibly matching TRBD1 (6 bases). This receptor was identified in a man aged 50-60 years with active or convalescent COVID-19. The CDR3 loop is CASSLRQASNTEAFF. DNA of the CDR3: TGCGCCAGCAGCTTAAGACAGGCCTCGAACACTGAAGCTTTCTTT.